The clone carrying this T cell receptor (beta chain) was observed a few times. Its antigen is undetermined. This sample is part of a study of cytomegalovirus exposure and HLA in healthy donors. CDR1 SGDLS and CDR2 YYNGEE come from the germline V gene. The J segment lost 9 bases and the V segment lost 3 bases, leaving 7 bases of the junction unmatched. This CDR3 comprises 14 residues. 60 Vbeta and 13 Jbeta primers were used in PCR. Generated by immunoSEQ multiplex PCR, the TCRdb table keeps only in-frame clones and is missing some. The data show fewer than 85,000 clones, with about 78% seen just once and 5.5% to 7% held by the top ten. Study-wide results and caveats: A prior analysis recorded that most TCR beta V segments were productive about 90% or about 30% of the time.

The sample was PBMCs. This rearrangement joins TRBV9 to TRBJ2-4, with 9 bases that match TRBD1. The clonotype originates from a man aged 18 to 35 in good health and CMV-seropositive. The CDR3 coding sequence is TGTGCCAGCAGCGAGGGACAGGGCTGGAGCATTCAGTACTTC. Its translation: CASSEGQGWSIQYF.